What follows are 5 T cell receptor beta chains derived from one specimen sequenced in a study of cytomegalovirus exposure and HLA in healthy donors. The PCR contained 60 Vbeta and 13 Jbeta primers. This table comes from immunoSEQ multiplex PCR, and its TCRdb copy is limited to in-frame clones, with some not included. The table records over 150,000 clones, roughly 80% of them present only once. Sequenced material: PBMCs. Receptor source: a human donor in good health.

The chain employs TRBV5-1 and TRBJ2-2; D is unresolved. Trimming left V 0 bases short and J 0 bases short, with 9 bases between. The CDR3 runs 16 residues. The V gene's germline CDR1 is SGHRS and CDR2 YFSETQ. The CDR3 protein is CASSLAARPNTGELFF. CDR3 in DNA: TGCGCCAGCAGCTTGGCCGCCAGGCCGAACACCGGGGAGCTGTTTTTT.

This clone was picked up one time. This chain connects TRBV2 to TRBJ2-1, with 11 bases matching TRBD2. This CDR3 is built from 17 residues. V trimming: 0 bases; J trimming: 5 bases; junction bases outside the gene matches: 6. Germline assignment: CDR1 SNHLY and CDR2 FYNNEI. The CDR3 is CASSEANLAGGDNEQFF. The CDR3 DNA follows: TGTGCCAGCAGTGAAGCGAATTTAGCGGGGGGGGACAATGAGCAGTTCTTC. Filled out from reference TRBV2 and TRBJ2-1, the complete variable domain reads EPEVTQTPSHQVTQMGQEVILRCVPISNHLYFYWYRQILGQKVEFLVSFYNNEISEKSEIFDDQFSVERPDGSNFTLKIRSTKLEDSAMYFCASSEANLAGGDNEQFFGPGTRLTVL.

The V and J genes are TRBV5-8 and TRBJ1-6, with 7 bases aligning to TRBD1. The germline V gene encodes CDR1 SGHTS and CDR2 YDEGEE. After removal of 0 bases from V and 7 bases from J, the junction contained 7 bases not matched to a gene. The CDR3 extends over 16 amino acids. The CDR3: CASSLAAWDRNSPLHF. The CDR3, as DNA: TGTGCCAGCAGCTTGGCCGCGTGGGACAGAAATTCACCCCTCCACTTT.

This clone was seen a handful of times. The chain joins TRBV25-1 to TRBJ2-3, with D possibly TRBD1 on 5 matching bases. CDR1 is MGHDK and CDR2 is SYGVNS in the germline V gene. The CDR3 covers 17 residues. Trimming stripped 4 bases from V and 0 bases from J, with 17 bases between. The CDR3 DNA is TGTGCCAGCAGTGCAAACTTGACAGCCTCTAGCACAGATACGCAGTATTTT. Translating gives CASSANLTASSTDTQYF.

The chain links TRBV6-6 to TRBJ2-5, with a tentative D call TRBD1 (6 bases). Germline-derived CDR1 and CDR2 are MNHNY and SVGAGI (reference sequence). Trimming pared 6 bases from V and 5 bases from J, leaving 13 bases between. This CDR3 region has 13 residues. CDR3 sequence (DNA): TGTGCCAGCAGACGTAGGGGGTTTGAGACCCAGTACTTC. Translated: CASRRRGFETQYF.